A single sample gave rise to the 26 T cell receptor beta chains below, sequenced in a study of blood T cell repertoires in COVID-19. Sequencing used immunoSEQ multiplex PCR; TCRdb keeps in-frame clones, though not all of them. This sample yields 300,000 to 450,000 clones, of which 87% are seen a single time; about 0.93% belongs to the top ten. The source material was PBMCs or T cells enriched from blood (not recorded which). The receptors come from a woman aged 30 to 39 who had recovered from COVID-19.

The rearrangement joins TRBV7-9 to TRBJ1-1; no clear D. The CDR3 covers 12 residues. Trimming took 2 bases from V and 10 from J, leaving 11 bases between them. Germline CDR1 and CDR2: SEHNR and FQNEAQ (reference sequence). CDR3 bases: TGTGCCAGCAGCTTAAAGCAGCGGGGAGCTTTCTTT. The encoded protein is CASSLKQRGAFF.

The V gene is TRBV19, the J gene TRBJ2-2; 7 nucleotides line up with TRBD1. Germline trimming cut 6 bases from V and 0 bases from J; bases unmatched to any gene: 4. Per germline, CDR1 LNHDA and CDR2 SQIVND (reference sequence). The CDR3 loop spans 15 amino acids. In DNA form, the CDR3 reads TGTGCCAGTAGCACGGACAGGACGAACACCGGGGAGCTGTTTTTT. Its translation is CASSTDRTNTGELFF.

This clone was counted once. The chain's CDR3 is CASSGRQGFRVVEKLFF. In DNA, the CDR3 is TGTGCCAGCAGTGGACGACAGGGCTTTCGGGTAGTTGAAAAACTGTTTTTT. The rearrangement links TRBV6-1 to TRBJ1-4, with 7 bases that match TRBD1. Germline V gene data show CDR1 as MNHNS and CDR2 as SASEGT. V was pared by 4 bases and J by 7 bases, with 15 bases of the junction left unmatched. The length of the CDR3 is 17 residues.

The CDR3 loop reads CASSVAVGDQPQHF. CDR3 nucleotide sequence: TGTGCCAGCAGCGTAGCGGTCGGGGATCAGCCCCAGCATTTT. This rearrangement joins TRBV9 to TRBJ1-5; unclear D gene. The CDR3 totals 14 residues. V gave up 0 bases and J gave up 5 bases, with 9 bases separating them. Germline CDR1 SGDLS, CDR2 YYNGEE.

The gene calls are TRBV7-9 and TRBJ2-2; D is perhaps TRBD1 (5 bases). This CDR3 has 16 amino acids. Trimming shortened V by 6 bases and J by 3 bases, and 17 bases separated the two germline ends. Per germline, CDR1 SEHNR and CDR2 FQNEAQ (reference sequence). The CDR3 DNA sequence: TGTGCCAGCAGATCCCAGGGCCCAGGGTACACCGGGGAGCTGTTTTTT. Translation gives CASRSQGPGYTGELFF. Full variable domain (rest looked up from reference TRBV7-9 and TRBJ2-2): DTGVSQNPRHKITKRGQNVTFRCDPISEHNRLYWYRQTLGQGPEFLTYFQNEAQLEKSRLLSDRFSAERPKGSFSTLEIQRTEQGDSAMYLCASRSQGPGYTGELFFGEGSRLTVL.

The V gene is TRBV18, the J gene TRBJ2-3; TRBD1 might be the D (6 bases). The CDR3 sequence is 15 residues long. Germline-derived CDR1 and CDR2 are KGHSH and LQKENI. The germline V and J ends were trimmed by 2 bases and 1 base, with 10 bases remaining between them. In DNA form, the CDR3 reads TGTGCCAGCTCACCAAATGGGACACGCACAGATACGCAGTATTTT. Protein sequence: CASSPNGTRTDTQYF.

The chain links TRBV30 to TRBJ1-1; no reliable D call. Trimming cost V 0 bases and J 1 base, with 18 bases left between them. The CDR3 has 17 amino acids. CDR1 and CDR2 from the germline V gene are GTSNPN and SVGIG (reference sequence). The CDR3 is CAWSVGLMRRKNTEAFF. The CDR3 DNA sequence: TGTGCCTGGAGTGTAGGGTTGATGAGGAGGAAGAACACTGAAGCTTTCTTT.

The gene calls are TRBV15 and TRBJ1-3; D unresolved. V was pared by 4 bases and J by 3 bases, with 13 bases between. Germline assignment: CDR1 LNHNV and CDR2 YYDKDF (reference sequence). This CDR3 region has 15 residues. CDR3 coding DNA: TGTGCCACCAGCACCCGTGGAGGAAGTGGAAACACCATATATTTT. This sequence encodes CATSTRGGSGNTIYF.

The V and J genes are TRBV7-2 and TRBJ2-3; TRBD2 matches at 9 bases. There are 16 residues in the CDR3. Germline values: CDR1 SGHTA, CDR2 FQGNSA. V was pared by 5 bases and J by 2 bases, with 8 bases of the junction left unmatched. CDR3 DNA: TGTGCCAGCAGCCCTCCGGGCGGGGGGGTCACAGATACGCAGTATTTT. It encodes CASSPPGGGVTDTQYF.

This clone has only one observation. The chain has TRBV29-1 and TRBJ1-2; 8 bases map to TRBD1. Looked up from germline, CDR1 is SQVTM and CDR2 is ANQGSEA. The CDR3 length is 19 residues. The junction had 15 bases not matched to a gene; V was cut back by 0 bases and J by 0 bases. The CDR3 protein is CSVEDLPTWTGKSNYGYTF. The DNA for the CDR3 is TGCAGCGTTGAAGATCTTCCCACCTGGACAGGGAAATCTAACTATGGCTACACCTTC.

The V gene is TRBV5-4, the J gene TRBJ1-3; TRBD1 is a possible D gene (6 bases). V gave up 4 bases and J gave up 0 bases, with 17 bases separating them. This CDR3 has 17 residues. CDR1 and CDR2 (germline): SGHNT, YYREEE (reference sequence). This CDR3 is CASSPGGGPGSGNTIYF. In nucleotides, the CDR3 is TGTGCCAGCAGCCCGGGGGGGGGCCCCGGCTCTGGAAACACCATATATTTT.

This rearrangement joins TRBV2 to TRBJ2-7, with a tentative D call TRBD1 (5 bases). The CDR3 is 12 amino acids. Between the trimmed V and J ends, which lost 5 bases and 5 bases, there was a span of 10 bases. From germline, CDR1 is SNHLY and CDR2 FYNNEI. The CDR3 protein is CASSFRENEQYF. CDR3 bases: TGTGCCAGCAGTTTCAGGGAAAACGAGCAGTACTTC. The full variable domain, in which reference TRBV2 and TRBJ2-7 provide the parts outside the CDR3, is EPEVTQTPSHQVTQMGQEVILRCVPISNHLYFYWYRQILGQKVEFLVSFYNNEISEKSEIFDDQFSVERPDGSNFTLKIRSTKLEDSAMYFCASSFRENEQYFGPGTRLTVT.

Here the CDR3 reads CASSIAGKTEAFF. CDR3 nucleotides: TGTGCCAGCAGTATCGCGGGGAAAACTGAAGCTTTCTTT. The chain is built from TRBV2 and TRBJ1-1, with D unresolved. Germline assignment: CDR1 SNHLY and CDR2 FYNNEI. The CDR3 is made up of 13 amino acids. The V gene lost 5 bases and the J gene lost 5 bases, with 12 bases spanning the gap.

J is TRBJ1-3 and V is TRBV19, with D possibly matching TRBD1 (5 bases). This CDR3 has 13 residues. CDR1 is LNHDA, CDR2 SQIVND, per germline (reference sequence). Trimming left V 5 bases short and J 3 bases short, with 8 bases between. As DNA, the CDR3 is TGTGCCAGTAGTCCAGGGTTTGGAAACACCATATATTTT. Protein product: CASSPGFGNTIYF.

V is TRBV2 and J is TRBJ1-1; no reliable D call. Germline V gives CDR1 SNHLY, CDR2 FYNNEI. V was trimmed by 4 bases and J by 6 bases, leaving 9 bases between them. This CDR3 spans 12 amino acids. CDR3 residues: CASSAPRPEAFF. The CDR3 DNA follows: TGTGCCAGCAGTGCGCCGCGTCCTGAAGCTTTCTTT.

This chain connects TRBV11-2 to TRBJ1-2; D may be TRBD1 (5 bases). V lost 3 bases and J 6 bases, leaving 14 bases between the germline ends. Germline V gene lookup returns CDR1 SGHAT and CDR2 FQNNGV. The CDR3 is 14 amino acids. The CDR3 nucleotides read TGTGCCAGCAGCTTCACGCGGCAGGGTGATGGCTACACCTTC. The encoded protein is CASSFTRQGDGYTF.

The V gene is TRBV5-1, the J gene TRBJ2-5; 7 bases agree with TRBD2. V lost 3 bases to trimming and J lost 5 bases; unmatched junction nucleotides: 4. Per germline, CDR1 SGHRS and CDR2 YFSETQ. This CDR3 is built from 13 residues. CDR3 loop: CASSSLGGETQYF. The CDR3, as DNA: TGCGCCAGCAGCTCGCTGGGGGGGGAGACCCAGTACTTC.

This chain connects TRBV4-1 to TRBJ1-2, with D possibly TRBD1 on 5 matching bases. CDR1 is MGHRA and CDR2 is YSYEKL in the germline V gene. V was cut by 0 bases and J by 4 bases, with 9 bases left in between. This CDR3 region has 14 residues. The CDR3 region has the DNA TGCGCCAGCAGCCAAGAACAGGAGAGCTATGGCTACACCTTC. Translation gives CASSQEQESYGYTF.

Note on this clone: An end of the junction does not agree with germline; a read error may underlie this. The chain employs TRBV10-1 and TRBJ2-7; 10 positions agree with TRBD1. Germline V gene data show CDR1 as WNHNN and CDR2 as SYGVQD (reference sequence). CDR3 size: 17 residues. CDR3 sequence reads: CASSEIPGQGPSHEQYF. DNA of the CDR3: TGCGCCAGCAGTGAGATACCGGGACAGGGGCCCTCCCACGAGCAGTACTTC.

J is TRBJ1-5 and V is TRBV30, with 9 bases identical to TRBD1. The CDR3 spans 14 residues. V lost 3 bases, J lost 4 bases, and 4 bases stayed unmatched. CDR1 GTSNPN and CDR2 SVGIG come from the germline V gene (reference sequence). The CDR3 is CAWRSGQGNQPQHF. CDR3 in DNA: TGTGCCTGGAGGTCGGGACAGGGTAATCAGCCCCAGCATTTT.

J is TRBJ2-5 and V is TRBV10-3, with 9 bases matching TRBD1. The CDR3 contains 15 residues. The junction had 7 bases not matched to a gene; V was cut back by 5 bases and J by 3 bases. Germline loops: CDR1 ENHRY, CDR2 SYGVKD. Written as DNA, the CDR3 is TGTGCCATCAGTAAATCCGGGACAGGGAAAGAGACCCAGTACTTC. It translates to CAISKSGTGKETQYF.

The rearrangement uses TRBV13 and TRBJ2-5; maybe TRBD2 (6 bases). Trimming pared 4 bases from V and 7 bases from J, leaving 16 bases between. CDR1 is PRHDT and CDR2 is FYEKMQ in the germline V gene (reference sequence). This CDR3 has 14 amino acids. The DNA for the CDR3 is TGTGCCAGCAGCTCCGGTAGGGCCGGGGGGACCCAGTACTTC. Amino acids: CASSSGRAGGTQYF.

This clone was seen a single time. The V gene is TRBV5-4, the J gene TRBJ2-7; 7 bases map to TRBD1. Germline V lookup: CDR1 SGHNT, CDR2 YYREEE (reference sequence). J lost 3 bases, V lost 4 bases, and 7 bases had no gene match. The CDR3 consists of 14 residues. CDR3 in amino acids: CASSPFGTVYEQYF. The CDR3 bases are TGTGCCAGCAGCCCCTTCGGGACAGTCTACGAGCAGTACTTC.

This chain uses TRBV16 with TRBJ1-4; D ambiguous. The CDR3 spans 16 residues. Looked up from germline, CDR1 is KGHSY and CDR2 is FQNENV. Trimming took off 4 bases at V and 9 bases at J, with 21 bases between the two ends. DNA of the CDR3: TGTGCCAGCAGCCTCTCTCGGGTACTTGAATCCCAAAAACTGTTTTTT. This translates into CASSLSRVLESQKLFF.

CDR3 bases: TGTGCCAGCAGCTTGACAGGAGCACACAATGAGCAGTTCTTC. Protein product: CASSLTGAHNEQFF. The rearrangement joins TRBV5-4 to TRBJ2-1, with D possibly being TRBD1 (5 bases). Germline CDR1 and CDR2: SGHNT and YYREEE (reference sequence). V lost 1 base, J lost 5 bases, and 10 bases lay in between. This CDR3 has 14 residues. The full variable domain, completed using reference TRBV5-4 and TRBJ2-1, is ETGVTQSPTHLIKTRGQQVTLRCSSQSGHNTVSWYQQALGQGPQFIFQYYREEENGRGNFPPRFSGLQFPNYSSELNVNALELDDSALYLCASSLTGAHNEQFFGPGTRLTVL.

As DNA, the CDR3 is TGCAGCGTTGCGACAGGGGACAATCAGCCCCAGCATTTT. Its protein product is CSVATGDNQPQHF. The V gene is TRBV29-1, the J gene TRBJ1-5, with 8 bases that match TRBD1. The CDR3 loop spans 13 amino acids. Losses at the gene ends were 4 bases for V and 3 bases for J; bases not matched to a gene: 2. Germline loops: CDR1 SQVTM, CDR2 ANQGSEA. Complete variable domain (other parts from reference TRBV29-1 and TRBJ1-5): SAVISQKPSRDICQRGTSLTIQCQVDSQVTMMFWYRQQPGQSLTLIATANQGSEATYESGFVIDKFPISRPNLTFSTLTVSNMSPEDSSIYLCSVATGDNQPQHFGDGTRLSIL.